This TCR beta chain was found in a study of T-cell memory formation after mild COVID-19. This clonotype was seen more than once but under ten times. Its antigen is undetermined. Whole-study findings and limits: Researchers report contracting CD4+ clones mostly in CM and EM, with CD8+ clones in EMRA.

After 5'RACE with constant-segment primers, TCR alpha and TCR beta cDNA libraries carrying sample barcodes and UMIs were obtained. TCRdb independently ran MiXCR on the 5' RACE reads; one entry per CDR3 protein. The sample shows about 110,000 distinct CDR3 sequences, roughly an eighth of them seen only once. The CDR3 runs 14 residues. The ends lost 3 bases at V and 4 bases at J; junction bases unmatched: 3. Germline lookup yields CDR1 MGHRA and CDR2 YSYEKL. The chain recombines TRBV4-1 with TRBJ1-5, with TRBD1 matching over 7 bases. This TCR came from an adult woman who had mild COVID-19 (a few samples of this study predate the infection). Cell type and time point are not known. The material sequenced was PBMCs or a T cell subset sorted from them (not recorded which). Here the CDR3 DNA reads TGCGCCAGCAGCCAGGAACAGGGGAATCAGCCCCAGCATTTT. Protein sequence: CASSQEQGNQPQHF.